There are a few counts of the clone carrying this T cell receptor beta chain. Its target is unknown. This entry comes from a study of beta chain features in type 1 diabetes. Study-wide points: PCR might show a preference for shorter templates, equally across patients and controls. Patients showed naive, central memory and Treg TCRB repertoires that appeared more similar than those of healthy donors.

The whole isolated RNA underwent reverse transcription, so sequencing captured expressed TCRB transcripts. Profiling relied on immunoSEQ multiplex PCR, and the TCRdb table lists in-frame clones only, not all of them. The table shows 860,000 or so clones, with 15% to 20% occurring only once. The sample consisted of naive CD4+ T cells from blood. This TCR derives from a woman between 18 and 29 years old in good health.

The CDR3 DNA sequence: TGTGCCAGTAGTATGGACCAGGGCCTAGAGACCCAGTACTTC. Protein: CASSMDQGLETQYF. The rearrangement joins TRBV19 to TRBJ2-5; D is possibly TRBD1 (5 bases). V was trimmed by 3 bases and J by 4 bases, leaving 12 bases between them. CDR3 length: 14 amino acids. Germline V gives CDR1 LNHDA, CDR2 SQIVND (reference sequence).